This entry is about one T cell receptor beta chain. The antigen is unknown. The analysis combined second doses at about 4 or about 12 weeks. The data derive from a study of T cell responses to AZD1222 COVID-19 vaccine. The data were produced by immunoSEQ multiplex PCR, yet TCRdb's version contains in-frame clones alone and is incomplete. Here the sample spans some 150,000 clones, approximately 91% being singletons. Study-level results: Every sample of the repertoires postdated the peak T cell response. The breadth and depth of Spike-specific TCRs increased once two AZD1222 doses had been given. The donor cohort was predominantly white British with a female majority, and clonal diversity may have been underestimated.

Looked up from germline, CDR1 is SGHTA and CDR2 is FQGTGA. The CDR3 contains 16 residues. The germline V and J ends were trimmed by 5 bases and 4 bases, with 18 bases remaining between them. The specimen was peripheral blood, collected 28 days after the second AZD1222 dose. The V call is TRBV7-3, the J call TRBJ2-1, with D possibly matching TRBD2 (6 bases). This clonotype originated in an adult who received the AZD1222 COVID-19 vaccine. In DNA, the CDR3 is TGTGCCAGCAGCCCCTCCGGGACTCCCTCATACAATGAGCAGTTCTTC. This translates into CASSPSGTPSYNEQFF.